One sample yielded the 24 T cell receptor beta chains listed below, sequenced in a study of blood T cell repertoires in COVID-19. Only in-frame clones appear in the TCRdb table, and some are missing; sequencing was by immunoSEQ multiplex PCR. The sample holds under 350,000 clones, just under 90% seen once. The sample comprised peripheral blood. These receptors originate from a woman aged 25 to 39 with COVID-19, enrolled during active disease.

CDR3 loop: CASSPREAIYF. In nucleotides, the CDR3 is TGTGCCAGCAGCCCCAGGGAGGCCATATATTTT. V usage is TRBV12-3 or TRBV12-4 and J usage is TRBJ1-3, with D perhaps TRBD1 (5 bases). Trimming took off 6 bases at V and 11 bases at J, with 11 bases between the two ends. The CDR3 sequence is 11 residues long.

Written as DNA, the CDR3 is TGCAGCGTCTTCGGACAGGGGACTACTGAAGCTTTCTTT. It yields the protein CSVFGQGTTEAFF. This chain connects TRBV29-1 to TRBJ1-1; the match to TRBD1 covers 9 bases. Trimming cost V 6 bases and J 5 bases; bases outside gene matches: 7. There are 13 residues in the CDR3. The germline gives CDR1 SQVTM, CDR2 ANQGSEA.

V is TRBV7-8 and J is TRBJ1-2, with 10 bases aligning to TRBD1. The ends lost 5 bases at V and 4 bases at J; junction bases unmatched: 10. Germline V CDR1 and CDR2: SGHVS, FQNEAQ. This CDR3 has 16 residues. CDR3 amino acids: CASSPDPGTGVYGYTF. CDR3 bases: TGTGCCAGCAGCCCGGACCCCGGGACAGGGGTCTATGGCTACACCTTC.

CDR3 protein: CASSGSKHNQPQHF. The CDR3 nucleotides read TGTGCCAGCAGTGGTTCCAAACACAATCAGCCCCAGCATTTT. The chain links TRBV2 to TRBJ1-5; unclear D gene. V lost 4 bases and J 3 bases, leaving 10 bases between the germline ends. The CDR3 is 14 residues long. Germline CDR1 SNHLY, CDR2 FYNNEI.

The chain employs TRBV9 and TRBJ1-3; maybe TRBD1 (5 bases). Germline V CDR1 and CDR2: SGDLS, YYNGEE. The germline V and J ends were trimmed by 0 bases and 0 bases, with 7 bases remaining between them. CDR3 length equals 15 residues. In DNA, the CDR3 is TGTGCCAGCAGCGTAGGACAGTCCTCTGGAAACACCATATATTTT. Translated: CASSVGQSSGNTIYF.

The chain carries TRBV6-6 and TRBJ1-4; D ambiguous. The CDR3 is made up of 14 amino acids. The V gene's germline CDR1 is MNHNY and CDR2 SVGAGI (reference sequence). With 2 bases removed from V and 6 bases from J, the gap between germline ends came to 10 bases. The CDR3 loop is CASSYDSEYEKLFF. The DNA of the CDR3 is TGTGCCAGCAGTTACGACTCGGAATATGAAAAACTGTTTTTT.

The chain combines TRBV2 with TRBJ2-5; D ambiguous. CDR1 and CDR2 from the germline V gene are SNHLY and FYNNEI. The V end was cut by 5 bases, the J end by 2 bases, with 12 bases between. This CDR3 has 14 residues. CDR3 sequence (DNA): TGTGCCAGCAGTTACTACTCGAGGCAAGAGACCCAGTACTTC. Amino acids: CASSYYSRQETQYF.

V usage is TRBV30 and J usage is TRBJ1-6; 8 nucleotides align to TRBD1. With V trimmed by 5 bases and J by 9 bases, 6 bases remained unmatched. CDR3 length equals 13 residues. Germline V CDR1 and CDR2: GTSNPN, SVGIG (reference sequence). As DNA, the CDR3 is TGTGCCTGGGCAGGGGGCGGTGGTTCACCCCTCCACTTT. Amino acid sequence: CAWAGGGGSPLHF.

The chain couples TRBV19 to TRBJ2-2; D possibly corresponds to TRBD1 (7 bases). Trimming removed 7 bases from V and 4 bases from J, with 16 bases in between. This CDR3 spans 15 amino acids. CDR1 is LNHDA and CDR2 is SQIVND in the germline V gene (reference sequence). CDR3 region: CASTRQGGGTGELFF. CDR3 DNA sequence: TGTGCCAGTACCCGACAGGGAGGAGGCACCGGGGAGCTGTTTTTT.

J is TRBJ1-3 and V is TRBV9, with D perhaps TRBD1 (6 bases). V shed 0 bases and J shed 0 bases, with 13 bases lying between them. CDR1 and CDR2 from the germline V gene are SGDLS and YYNGEE. CDR3 length: 17 residues. The CDR3 DNA reads as TGTGCCAGCAGCGTAGGGGGCAGGGGCAGCTCTGGAAACACCATATATTTT. This gives the protein CASSVGGRGSSGNTIYF.

This chain links TRBV7-9 with TRBJ1-4; no definite D call. V was cut by 4 bases and J by 6 bases, with 12 bases left in between. The germline gives CDR1 SEHNR, CDR2 FQNEAQ (reference sequence). The CDR3 extends over 14 amino acids. CDR3 region: CASSYLEDYEKLFF. The CDR3, as DNA: TGTGCCAGCAGCTATCTAGAAGACTATGAAAAACTGTTTTTT.

The chain uses TRBV28 and TRBJ2-5; D perhaps matches TRBD1 (6 bases). This CDR3 spans 13 amino acids. CDR1 MDHEN and CDR2 SYDVKM come from the germline V gene. V gave up 6 bases and J gave up 7 bases, with 15 bases separating them. The CDR3 region is CASRVRGIGTQYF. The DNA for the CDR3 is TGTGCCAGCAGGGTCAGGGGAATCGGGACCCAGTACTTC.

The chain links TRBV24-1 to TRBJ2-3; D is ambiguous. Trimming pared 1 base from V and 4 bases from J, leaving 5 bases between. The germline CDR1 and CDR2 sequences are KGHDR and SFDVKD. This CDR3 comprises 13 residues. The CDR3 sequence: CATSDFRSDTQYF. CDR3 bases: TGTGCCACCAGTGATTTCCGGTCAGATACGCAGTATTTT.

The V and J genes are TRBV7-2 and TRBJ2-7; D is possibly TRBD1 (6 bases). This CDR3 is 16 amino acids long. From germline, CDR1 is SGHTA and CDR2 FQGNSA. Trimming stripped 1 base from V and 0 bases from J, with 13 bases between. The CDR3 sequence: CASSLDGARGSYEQYF. As DNA, the CDR3 is TGTGCCAGCAGCTTAGACGGGGCCAGGGGCTCCTACGAGCAGTACTTC.

The CDR3 bases are TGTGCCAGCAGTTACGCTACCAGCACAGATACGCAGTATTTT. Translation gives CASSYATSTDTQYF. The chain is built from TRBV6-5 and TRBJ2-3; D is unresolved. This CDR3 region has 14 residues. Trimming took 2 bases from V and 0 from J, leaving 6 bases between them. Germline assignment: CDR1 MNHEY and CDR2 SVGAGI.

The chain recombines TRBV29-1 with TRBJ1-2; tentatively, D is TRBD1 (6 bases). The CDR3 is made up of 14 amino acids. V was trimmed by 5 bases and J by 4 bases, leaving 17 bases between them. In germline, CDR1 is SQVTM, CDR2 ANQGSEA. The CDR3 reads CSVTSTRTAYGYTF. CDR3 DNA sequence: TGCAGCGTTACTTCTACGAGGACAGCCTATGGCTACACCTTC.

The genes are TRBV24-1 and TRBJ1-2; D is unclear. The CDR3 is made up of 14 amino acids. Between the trimmed V and J ends, which lost 5 bases and 5 bases, there was a span of 14 bases. Germline V gene lookup returns CDR1 KGHDR and CDR2 SFDVKD. The chain's CDR3 is CATSGGPGLYGYTF. The DNA for the CDR3 is TGTGCCACCAGTGGCGGGCCAGGATTATATGGCTACACCTTC.

The chain is built from TRBV15 and TRBJ2-5; TRBD1 might be the D (5 bases). This CDR3 comprises 15 residues. The V gene's germline CDR1 is LNHNV and CDR2 YYDKDF (reference sequence). Trimming cost V 0 bases and J 4 bases, with 12 bases left between them. The CDR3 is CATSREGREVETQYF. The DNA for the CDR3 is TGTGCCACCAGCAGAGAGGGCAGGGAAGTAGAGACCCAGTACTTC.

The CDR3 region is CAISESGTGSTEAFF. Written as DNA, the CDR3 is TGTGCCATCAGTGAGTCGGGGACAGGGAGCACTGAAGCTTTCTTT. The rearrangement links TRBV10-3 to TRBJ1-1, with TRBD1 identical over 9 bases. Trimming took 0 bases from V and 4 from J; bases not matched to a gene: 3. Germline CDR1 is ENHRY and CDR2 is SYGVKD. This CDR3 comprises 15 residues.

J is TRBJ1-2 and V is TRBV6-6, with 10 bases matching TRBD1. The CDR3 extends over 16 amino acids. Trimming cost V 0 bases and J 5 bases; bases outside gene matches: 6. The germline V gene has CDR1 MNHNY and CDR2 SVGAGI (reference sequence). CDR3 bases: TGTGCCAGCAGTTACTCGCGGGACAGGGGTGAATATGGCTACACCTTC. Its translation: CASSYSRDRGEYGYTF.

As regards this clone: At one end, the junction sequence differs from germline, possibly due to a read error. The rearrangement links TRBV15 to TRBJ2-5; D gene unclear. This CDR3 comprises 15 residues. Germline CDR1 LNHNV, CDR2 YYDKDF (reference sequence). The CDR3 bases are TGTGCCACCAGCCGAGACCAGGCGTCTCGTGAGACCCAGTACTTC. This gives the protein CATSRDQASRETQYF.

This clone was counted once. This sequence joins TRBV9 and TRBJ2-3, with D perhaps TRBD1 (6 bases). V shed 0 bases and J shed 4 bases, with 15 bases lying between them. Germline V CDR1 and CDR2: SGDLS, YYNGEE. The CDR3 sequence is 16 residues long. CDR3 nucleotide sequence: TGTGCCAGCAGCGTAGGTCAGGGGATGAACTCAGATACGCAGTATTTT. Its protein product is CASSVGQGMNSDTQYF.

V and J are TRBV11-3 and TRBJ2-1; TRBD1 matches 7 bases. With 5 bases clipped from V and 0 bases from J, the junction kept 10 bases outside the gene matches. There are 17 residues in the CDR3. Germline-derived CDR1 and CDR2 are SGHNT and YENEEA. The CDR3 region has the DNA TGTGCCAGCAGCCAGAGACGACAGGGTACCTCCTACAATGAGCAGTTCTTC. Translating gives CASSQRRQGTSYNEQFF.

This rearrangement joins TRBV5-1 to TRBJ2-5, with D possibly being TRBD2 (7 bases). The germline gives CDR1 SGHRS, CDR2 YFSETQ. This CDR3 has 15 residues. The V end lost 2 bases, the J end lost 5 bases, and 16 bases lay between the germline ends. The CDR3 bases are TGCGCCAGCAGCTTTGGGGGGGCAGTGGTGGAGACCCAGTACTTC. Protein product: CASSFGGAVVETQYF.